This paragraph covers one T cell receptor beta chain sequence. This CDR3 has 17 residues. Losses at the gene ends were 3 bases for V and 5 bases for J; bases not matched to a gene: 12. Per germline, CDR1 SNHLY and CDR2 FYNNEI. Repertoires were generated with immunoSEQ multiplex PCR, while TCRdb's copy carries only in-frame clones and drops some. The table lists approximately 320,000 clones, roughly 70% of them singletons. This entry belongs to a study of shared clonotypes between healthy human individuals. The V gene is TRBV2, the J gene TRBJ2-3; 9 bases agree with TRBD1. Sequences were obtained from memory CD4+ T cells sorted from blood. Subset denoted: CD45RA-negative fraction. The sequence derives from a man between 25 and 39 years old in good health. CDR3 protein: CASSDSLQGAQRDTQYF. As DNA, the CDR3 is TGTGCCAGCAGTGATAGCCTACAGGGGGCGCAGAGAGATACGCAGTATTTT.